The 13 T cell receptor beta chains reported below all come from one sample, sequenced in a study of cytomegalovirus exposure and HLA in healthy donors. Primers included in the PCR were 60 Vbeta and 13 Jbeta primers. Method: immunoSEQ multiplex PCR; TCRdb's copy keeps in-frame clones and lacks some. Of about 160,000 clones in the sample, 75% to 90% were seen once. The sample comprised PBMCs. Every receptor here comes from a woman aged 18-29 years in good health and CMV-seronegative.

The chain links TRBV19 to TRBJ1-6, with unresolved D. The CDR3 has 13 amino acids. The germline gives CDR1 LNHDA, CDR2 SQIVND (reference sequence). The V gene lost 7 bases and the J gene lost 8 bases, with 12 bases spanning the gap. In nucleotides, the CDR3 is TGTGCCAGTACCCTGAGCTGGTATTCACCCCTCCACTTT. Protein sequence: CASTLSWYSPLHF.

The chain is built from TRBV7-2 and TRBJ1-6; D unclear. This CDR3 has 12 residues. Looked up from germline, CDR1 is SGHTA and CDR2 is FQGNSA. V lost 3 bases and J 13 bases, leaving 10 bases between the germline ends. The CDR3 sequence: CASSFPGTPLHF. The CDR3 region has the DNA TGTGCCAGCAGCTTCCCGGGAACCCCCCTCCACTTT.

The chain joins TRBV27 to TRBJ1-1; D not resolved. CDR3 length: 14 residues. Germline V gives CDR1 MNHEY, CDR2 SMNVEV (reference sequence). The V end lost 4 bases, the J end lost 4 bases, and 13 bases lay between the germline ends. The CDR3 is CASSSAGEGTEAFF. CDR3 coding DNA: TGTGCCAGCAGTTCAGCGGGCGAGGGCACTGAAGCTTTCTTT.

The CDR3 spells CASSYLAGVGTDTQYF. The CDR3 nucleotides are TGTGCCAGCAGTTATTTAGCGGGAGTAGGCACAGATACGCAGTATTTT. The chain has TRBV6-6 and TRBJ2-3; 9 positions agree with TRBD2. This CDR3 comprises 16 residues. Looked up from germline, CDR1 is MNHNY and CDR2 is SVGAGI (reference sequence). V lost 3 bases to trimming and J lost 1 base; unmatched junction nucleotides: 5.

In its sample, this clone was seen once. V gene TRBV7-9 combines with J gene TRBJ2-5; 10 bases align to TRBD1. CDR3 length equals 14 residues. Per the germline V gene, CDR1 is SEHNR and CDR2 is FQNEAQ (reference sequence). The trim removed 5 bases at V and 5 bases at J, leaving 5 bases unmatched. CDR3 sequence (DNA): TGTGCCAGCAGCGAGACAGGGGGCAGGGAGACCCAGTACTTC. Translating it yields CASSETGGRETQYF.

The rearrangement joins TRBV27 to TRBJ2-6; D may be TRBD2 (5 bases). With 2 bases removed from V and 2 bases from J, the gap between germline ends came to 7 bases. Germline lookup yields CDR1 MNHEY and CDR2 SMNVEV (reference sequence). The CDR3 loop spans 15 amino acids. CDR3 DNA sequence: TGTGCCAGCAGTTTAATCGGGGCTGGGGCCAACGTCCTGACTTTC. It is translated as CASSLIGAGANVLTF.

This clone was detected only a few times. The rearrangement links TRBV5-6 to TRBJ2-7; 7 bases are a match to TRBD1. Germline CDR1 is SGHDT and CDR2 is YYEEEE. J gave up 3 bases and V 5 bases, and 11 bases lay outside the gene matches. This CDR3 has 15 amino acids. In nucleotides, the CDR3 is TGTGCCAGCAGTGCAGATACAGGGGTCCTCTACGAGCAGTACTTC. It yields the protein CASSADTGVLYEQYF.

This sequence joins TRBV5-1 and TRBJ2-3, with D unclear. Trimming removed 0 bases from V and 2 bases from J, with 10 bases in between. The CDR3 is made up of 15 amino acids. The V gene's germline CDR1 is SGHRS and CDR2 YFSETQ. The CDR3 region is CASSLGSRNTDTQYF. CDR3 DNA: TGCGCCAGCAGCTTGGGTTCTAGGAACACAGATACGCAGTATTTT.

This clone was seen a single time. The J gene is TRBJ1-3, the V gene TRBV5-1; 8 bases are shared with TRBD1. There are 17 residues in the CDR3. Germline trimming cut 5 bases from V and 0 bases from J; bases unmatched to any gene: 10. CDR1 and CDR2 (germline): SGHRS, YFSETQ. CDR3 sequence reads: CASRSQGATDSGNTIYF. DNA of the CDR3: TGCGCCAGCAGGAGCCAGGGGGCAACTGACTCTGGAAACACCATATATTTT.

About this clone itself: Other DNA sequences within the sample encode an identical CDR3. The rearrangement joins TRBV5-4 to TRBJ2-7; 7 bases line up with TRBD2. Unmatched junction bases numbered 5, after V lost 4 bases and J lost 4 bases. Germline V CDR1 and CDR2: SGHNT, YYREEE (reference sequence). The CDR3 has 13 amino acids. CDR3 region: CASSPGGGYEQYF. In nucleotides, the CDR3 is TGTGCCAGCAGCCCGGGGGGAGGATACGAGCAGTACTTC.

V gene TRBV7-9 combines with J gene TRBJ2-5, with D unclear. V was trimmed by 1 base and J by 4 bases, leaving 13 bases between them. The CDR3 totals 15 residues. Germline V CDR1 and CDR2: SEHNR, FQNEAQ (reference sequence). CDR3 protein: CASSLETARRETQYF. The CDR3 region has the DNA TGTGCCAGCAGCTTAGAAACTGCTCGTAGAGAGACCCAGTACTTC.

This chain uses TRBV11-2 with TRBJ2-7, with D perhaps matching TRBD1 (6 bases). CDR3 length: 12 residues. Deletions cut 5 bases from V and 5 bases from J, with 10 bases between. CDR1 and CDR2 from the germline V gene are SGHAT and FQNNGV. This CDR3 reads CASSRSGDEQYF. The CDR3 DNA reads TGTGCCAGCAGCCGTTCAGGGGACGAGCAGTACTTC.

The V and J genes are TRBV29-1 and TRBJ2-7; D not certain. V lost 2 bases to trimming and J lost 3 bases, with 8 bases between them. The V gene's germline CDR1 is SQVTM and CDR2 ANQGSEA. The CDR3 sequence is 12 residues long. In DNA, the CDR3 is TGCAGCGTTGAATGGCAGAACTACGAGCAGTACTTC. It translates to CSVEWQNYEQYF.